This passage covers 19 T cell receptor beta chains from one sample sequenced in a study of blood T cell repertoires in COVID-19 (TCRdb year 2020). The receptor library was made with the immunoSEQ multiplex PCR assay. In TCRdb, the immuneACCESS table is reduced to in-frame sequences with V and J assigned. These tables do not hold every clone; where another copy was compared, an unresolved V gene accounts for under half, and the others remain unexplained. The sample profile shows approximately 170,000 clones; roughly 80% of them were found once. Less than 15% of the sample goes to the ten largest clones. The sample taken for sequencing was PBMCs or T cells enriched from blood (not recorded which). Source of these receptors: a man in his fifties or sixties who had recovered from COVID-19.

The genes are TRBV5-5 and TRBJ2-7; D unresolved. Germline V gene lookup returns CDR1 SGHKS and CDR2 YYEKEE (reference sequence). There are 14 residues in the CDR3. Trimming removed 0 bases at V and 7 bases at J, with 14 bases between. The CDR3: CASSLAPNYREQYF. The CDR3 DNA is TGTGCCAGCAGCTTGGCCCCCAACTATAGGGAGCAGTACTTC.

The chain's CDR3 is CASREQGSLGNEQFF. The CDR3 DNA follows: TGTGCCAGCAGAGAACAGGGGTCGTTAGGGAATGAGCAGTTCTTC. This rearrangement joins TRBV5-5 to TRBJ2-1; 7 bases map to TRBD1. V was pared by 5 bases and J by 7 bases, with 12 bases of the junction left unmatched. The CDR3 has 15 residues. CDR1 and CDR2 (germline): SGHKS, YYEKEE (reference sequence).

This rearrangement joins TRBV5-4 to TRBJ1-6, with a possible D match to TRBD1 (6 bases). Germline-derived CDR1 and CDR2 are SGHNT and YYREEE (reference sequence). Between the trimmed V and J ends, which lost 0 bases and 7 bases, there was a span of 11 bases. This CDR3 has 15 amino acids. The chain's CDR3 is CASSLGGLENSPLHF. The CDR3 nucleotides read TGTGCCAGCAGCTTGGGGGGGCTGGAGAATTCACCCCTCCACTTT.

The chain links TRBV4-2 to TRBJ1-5; D may be TRBD1 (6 bases). Trimming removed 0 bases at V and 6 bases at J, with 12 bases between. The CDR3 is 15 amino acids. The germline V gene encodes CDR1 LGHNA and CDR2 YNFKEQ. CDR3 sequence reads: CASSQDTGRGQPQHF. CDR3 bases: TGTGCCAGCAGCCAAGATACAGGGCGAGGTCAGCCCCAGCATTTT.

The chain joins TRBV7-3 to TRBJ1-1; 7 nucleotides match TRBD1. Unmatched junction bases numbered 5, after V lost 4 bases and J lost 0 bases. The germline CDR1 and CDR2 sequences are SGHTA and FQGTGA. This CDR3 has 15 residues. Here the CDR3 reads CASSSATGMNTEAFF. As DNA, the CDR3 is TGTGCCAGCAGCTCCGCGACAGGGATGAACACTGAAGCTTTCTTT.

This chain connects TRBV7-9 to TRBJ2-3; unclear D gene. The CDR3 runs to 16 residues. Trimming cost V 4 bases and J 1 base, with 15 bases left between them. Germline V gene sequence: CDR1 SEHNR, CDR2 FQNEAQ (reference sequence). The CDR3 region is CASSSAPAPGTDTQYF. In DNA, the CDR3 is TGTGCCAGCAGCTCCGCCCCCGCACCGGGCACAGATACGCAGTATTTT.

The chain joins TRBV19 to TRBJ1-2, with 7 bases matching TRBD1. The CDR3 contains 17 residues. Looked up from germline, CDR1 is LNHDA and CDR2 is SQIVND (reference sequence). The ends lost 4 bases at V and 5 bases at J; junction bases unmatched: 16. In DNA form, the CDR3 reads TGTGCCAGTAGTACCTCCGGGACAGACAAGTTAGTGTATGGCTACACCTTC. It yields the protein CASSTSGTDKLVYGYTF. Filled out from reference TRBV19 and TRBJ1-2, the complete variable domain reads DGGITQSPKYLFRKEGQNVTLSCEQNLNHDAMYWYRQDPGQGLRLIYYSQIVNDFQKGDIAEGYSVSREKKESFPLTVTSAQKNPTAFYLCASSTSGTDKLVYGYTFGSGTRLTVV.

About this clone itself: The same CDR3 also results from other DNA sequences found in this sample. The rearrangement uses TRBV19 and TRBJ1-1; 7 bases agree with TRBD1. Germline V gene lookup returns CDR1 LNHDA and CDR2 SQIVND (reference sequence). This CDR3 comprises 14 residues. The junction had 3 bases not matched to a gene; V was cut back by 3 bases and J by 2 bases. The CDR3 region has the DNA TGTGCCAGTAGTATCGGGACAGTTAACACTGAAGCTTTCTTT. Translation gives CASSIGTVNTEAFF.

V is TRBV7-9 and J is TRBJ2-5, with D possibly TRBD2 on 6 matching bases. Germline V gives CDR1 SEHNR, CDR2 FQNEAQ (reference sequence). Trimming stripped 5 bases from V and 6 bases from J, with 16 bases between. The CDR3 has 14 amino acids. The CDR3 bases are TGTGCCAGCAGCCCTCCCGGAGGGGCCCAGACCCAGTACTTC. Protein product: CASSPPGGAQTQYF.

As for this clone: This sample also contains other DNA sequences that code for the same CDR3. V and J are TRBV3-1 (or the pseudogene TRBV3-2) and TRBJ1-2; no clear D gene. Germline CDR1 and CDR2: LGHDT and YNNKEL (reference sequence). Trimming left V 1 base short and J 3 bases short, with 3 bases between. The CDR3 has 12 residues. The CDR3 nucleotides read TGTGCCAGCAGCCAAGGAGACTATGGCTACACCTTC. Translated: CASSQGDYGYTF.

This clone appeared once. In the same sample, other DNA sequences code for this CDR3. The chain employs TRBV18 and TRBJ1-2, with 8 nucleotides matching TRBD1. The CDR3 spans 14 residues. J was trimmed by 4 bases and V by 3 bases; bases with no gene match: 4. Germline V lookup: CDR1 KGHSH, CDR2 LQKENI. The CDR3 DNA sequence: TGTGCCAGCTCACCGACAGGGGAGGGCTATGGCTACACCTTC. Translated: CASSPTGEGYGYTF.

The V gene is TRBV11-2, the J gene TRBJ1-6, with D unresolved. The CDR3 sequence is 14 residues long. Germline V gene data show CDR1 as SGHAT and CDR2 as FQNNGV. V shed 1 base and J shed 9 bases, with 10 bases lying between them. CDR3 nucleotides: TGTGCCAGCAGCTTAGGGGTGAGGAGTTCACCCCTCCACTTT. Protein sequence: CASSLGVRSSPLHF.

The J gene is TRBJ2-2, the V gene TRBV5-1; D not resolved. Germline values: CDR1 SGHRS, CDR2 YFSETQ. Trimming removed 0 bases from V and 4 bases from J, with 10 bases in between. The CDR3 sequence is 15 residues long. The CDR3 region has the DNA TGCGCCAGCAGCTTGGCCCCCCTTGTCACCGGGGAGCTGTTTTTT. Amino acid sequence: CASSLAPLVTGELFF.

This chain links TRBV5-6 with TRBJ1-2, with D maybe TRBD1 (6 bases). V lost 4 bases, J lost 7 bases, and 11 bases lay in between. The CDR3 length is 12 residues. Germline CDR1 is SGHDT and CDR2 is YYEEEE. This chain's CDR3 is CASSRQVPGYTF. CDR3 nucleotides: TGTGCCAGCAGCAGACAGGTCCCTGGCTACACCTTC.

This clone was counted a single time. The chain combines TRBV9 with TRBJ2-5; tentatively, D is TRBD2 (7 bases). CDR3 size: 16 residues. The V gene's germline CDR1 is SGDLS and CDR2 YYNGEE. V shed 3 bases and J shed 2 bases, with 17 bases lying between them. This chain's CDR3 is CASSARGRGIQETQYF. The CDR3 region has the DNA TGTGCCAGCAGCGCGAGGGGGAGGGGTATTCAAGAGACCCAGTACTTC.

This clone is a singleton in its sample. V and J are TRBV2 and TRBJ2-2; D call uncertain. This CDR3 is 14 amino acids long. V lost 4 bases and J 7 bases, leaving 13 bases between the germline ends. Per germline, CDR1 SNHLY and CDR2 FYNNEI. In DNA, the CDR3 is TGTGCCAGCAGTGTTAACAGAGTCGGCGGGGAGCTGTTTTTT. This codes for CASSVNRVGGELFF.

The chain couples TRBV6-1 to TRBJ2-7; 10 bases are shared with TRBD2. From germline, CDR1 is MNHNS and CDR2 SASEGT. The CDR3 sequence is 16 residues long. The V segment lost 6 bases and the J segment 3 bases; nucleotides outside the gene matches: 11. CDR3 in amino acids: CASREPSGGAVYEQYF. The CDR3 DNA reads TGTGCCAGCAGGGAACCCAGCGGGGGGGCGGTCTACGAGCAGTACTTC.

The CDR3 is CASSSGQGGNTIYF. The CDR3, as DNA: TGTGCCAGCAGCTCAGGACAGGGTGGAAACACCATATATTTT. The genes are TRBV9 and TRBJ1-3, with TRBD1 matching over 8 bases. The CDR3 is made up of 14 amino acids. J was trimmed by 3 bases and V by 4 bases; bases with no gene match: 3. Germline CDR1 and CDR2: SGDLS and YYNGEE.

The V call is TRBV5-1, the J call TRBJ1-2; TRBD1 agrees at 9 bases. The ends lost 4 bases at V and 4 bases at J; junction bases unmatched: 11. The CDR3 sequence is 16 residues long. CDR1 is SGHRS and CDR2 is YFSETQ in the germline V gene. The CDR3 coding sequence is TGCGCCAGCAGCGTGGGGGTACAGGGGGCCGGCTATGGCTACACCTTC. Translating it yields CASSVGVQGAGYGYTF.